A selection of T cell receptor beta chains follows, all from one sample in a study of technical replicates of blood from four donors. The assay was immunoSEQ multiplex PCR, and TCRdb's table has in-frame clones only and misses some. The table has some 70,000 clones, less than 98% seen once; the top ten hold over 0.2%. What was sequenced was T cells isolated from PBMCs. These receptor sequences come from a human donor in good health. CDR3s include the opening cysteine and the closing phenylalanine or tryptophan. Fields, in order: V gene, D gene, clone size, J gene, CDR3 protein. D genes are given only for firm matches. Some rows mark clone size as missing; the rest say once, few, many or name a class of expanded clone.

TRBV4-1,NA,NA,TRBJ2-1,CASSQRGGILLYNEQFF
TRBV10-3,TRBD2,NA,TRBJ2-2,CAISASEVIAGGENTGELFF
TRBV29-1,NA,NA,TRBJ1-5,CSVAPAGVGQPQHF
TRBV7-6,NA,once,TRBJ2-3,CASSPQGGEWADTQYF
TRBV30,NA,NA,TRBJ1-4,CAWSPGHRNEKLFF
TRBV4-3,NA,NA,TRBJ1-1,CASSQDSGQFNTEAFF
TRBV5-1,NA,NA,TRBJ2-2,CASRGASGNTGELFF
TRBV30,NA,once,TRBJ2-6,CAWSVLVSGANVLTF
TRBV2,TRBD1,NA,TRBJ2-6,CASSDRTGLRGANVLTF
TRBV27,TRBD1,once,TRBJ2-7,CASSPGQSYEQYF
TRBV27,TRBD1,NA,TRBJ1-5,CASSLGTVNQPQHF
TRBV21-1,NA,NA,TRBJ2-3,CASSKDVRVPTDTQYF
TRBV7-2,NA,NA,TRBJ1-3,CASSLSSGNTIYF
TRBV19,TRBD1,NA,TRBJ2-5,CASSIGGGQGEETQYF
TRBV21-1,NA,NA,TRBJ1-5,CASSPLREVVYSNQPQHF
TRBV5-4,TRBD1,NA,TRBJ2-5,CASSSGQVQETQYF
TRBV2,TRBD2,NA,TRBJ2-7,CASIGLAGSYEQYF
TRBV5-4,TRBD1,NA,TRBJ1-2,CASSLRTGTYGYTF
TRBV7-9,TRBD1,once,TRBJ1-2,CASSGTALPYGYTF
TRBV10-3,TRBD2,NA,TRBJ2-5,CAITAGEAETQYF
TRBV19,NA,NA,TRBJ1-5,CASSGGLAQPQHF
TRBV19,NA,NA,TRBJ2-3,CASSFGLSTDTQYF
TRBV9,TRBD1,NA,TRBJ2-6,CASSAYQGAGANVLTF
TRBV4-3,NA,NA,TRBJ2-7,CASSQDDFAGRTYEQYF